Listed here are 11 T cell receptor beta chains from one sample, sequenced in a study of CD8+ T cells in alopecia areata. Sorting relied on CD4, CD8alpha, NKG2D, NKG2ACE and other markers applied to pooled cutaneous lymph node cells. Sequencing relied on a cDNA template that was reverse transcribed from extracted RNA. Clones were read by immunoSEQ multiplex PCR, and TCRdb kept only the in-frame ones, dropping some. The record shows under 350,000 clones for this sample, with no singletons present. Sequenced sample: CD4+ T cells sorted from a lymph node. These receptors came from a C3H/HeJ mouse with alopecia areata. As its MHC haplotype, the strain has H2-k.

A word on this clone: The gene names given are mouse names. The read finishes 4 residues shy of the CDR3 end, and the germline J gene is used to complete it. The chain employs TRBV5 and TRBJ2-1, with 8 positions matching TRBD2. The germline V gene encodes CDR1 LGHNA and CDR2 YNLKQL (reference sequence). The CDR3 is made up of 15 amino acids. Trimming at V came to 4 bases and at J to 2 bases, leaving 4 bases not matched to a gene. The chain's CDR3 is CASSPTGAYYAEQFF. CDR3 DNA, as far as it was read: TGTGCCAGCAGCCCGACTGGGGCTTACTATGCT.

As for this clone: The gene symbols are mouse symbols. The read ends 4 residues shy of where the CDR3 ends; the end is completed using the germline J gene. The rearrangement links TRBV13-2 to TRBJ1-2; TRBD1 aligns across 9 bases. Germline assignment: CDR1 NNHNN and CDR2 SYGAGS (reference sequence). The CDR3 runs to 13 residues. CDR3 amino acids: CASGPQGAPDYTF. Incomplete CDR3 DNA: TGTGCCAGCGGTCCACAGGGGGCCCCC.

Note on this clone: Any gene name here is a mouse gene name. The read comes to an end 3 residues before the CDR3 does, leaving the germline J gene to fill in the end. V is TRBV31 and J is TRBJ1-6, with 12 bases identical to TRBD1. TRBJ1-6 is filed as an ORF, its function uncertain. The CDR3 totals 16 residues. Germline values: CDR1 GKSSPN, CDR2 SITVG. V lost 0 bases to trimming and J lost 10 bases; unmatched junction nucleotides: 7. The sequenced CDR3 bases are TGTGCCTGGAGTCTAAGCGGGACAGGGGGCAGGTCGCCC. It codes for CAWSLSGTGGRSP. The CDR3 reads in full as CAWSLSGTGGRSPLYF.

This clone came up many times. Any gene name here is a mouse gene name. The read finishes 4 residues shy of the CDR3 end, and the germline J gene is used to complete it. The chain uses TRBV1 and TRBJ2-7; 7 bases fit TRBD2. The germline V gene has CDR1 NSQYPW and CDR2 LRSPGD (reference sequence). The J segment lost 3 bases and the V segment lost 5 bases, leaving 7 bases of the junction unmatched. The CDR3 runs 14 residues. Incomplete CDR3 DNA: TGCACCTGCAGTTCGTCCGGGGGGGACTAT. Translation: CTCSSSGGDY. The full CDR3 is CTCSSSGGDYEQYF.

Concerning this clone: Genes and germline are mouse. The read finishes 4 residues shy of the CDR3 end, and the germline J gene is used to complete it. Other DNA variants within this sample encode the same CDR3. The rearrangement links TRBV1 to TRBJ2-7; D may be TRBD2 (6 bases). Germline V lookup: CDR1 NSQYPW, CDR2 LRSPGD (reference sequence). The CDR3 contains 12 residues. Incomplete CDR3 DNA: TGCACCTGCAGTGCCTGGGGTTAT. It is translated as CTCSAWGY. The whole CDR3 sequence is CTCSAWGYEQYF. The full variable domain, completed using reference TRBV1 and TRBJ2-7, is VTLLEQNPRWRLVPRGQAVNLRCILKNSQYPWMSWYQQDLQKQLQWLFTLRSPGDKEVKSLPGADYLATRVTDTELRLQVANMSQGRTLYCTCSAWGYEQYFGPGTRLTVL.

This clone was found a few times. Gene names refer to mouse genes. Read data end 3 residues before the CDR3 end; the end is taken from the germline J gene. This rearrangement joins TRBV19 to TRBJ1-6, with D possibly matching TRBD1 (6 bases). TRBJ1-6 carries the ORF label, with uncertain function. The V gene lost 4 bases and the J gene lost 5 bases, with 13 bases spanning the gap. Germline assignment: CDR1 FNHDT and CDR2 SITEND (reference sequence). The CDR3 contains 15 residues. This chain's CDR3 is CASSSPGTNNSPLYF. The covered CDR3 bases are TGTGCCAGCAGTTCCCCCGGGACAAATAATTCGCCC.

About this clone itself: Gene names are mouse gene names. Sequencing ends 4 residues short of the CDR3 end; the germline J gene provides the rest. V and J are TRBV1 and TRBJ2-1; 7 nucleotides agree with TRBD1. The J segment lost 6 bases and the V segment lost 0 bases, leaving 5 bases of the junction unmatched. This CDR3 has 15 residues. Germline values: CDR1 NSQYPW, CDR2 LRSPGD (reference sequence). Here the CDR3 reads CTCSAEPGQIAEQFF. The sequenced CDR3 bases are TGCACCTGCAGTGCAGAGCCGGGACAGATTGCT.

For this clone: Germline and genes: mouse. The CDR3 is cut off 3 residues early in the read; its end comes from the germline J gene. This sequence joins TRBV19 and TRBJ1-6; D gene ambiguous. TRBJ1-6 is recorded as an ORF, its role being uncertain. The germline V gene encodes CDR1 FNHDT and CDR2 SITEND (reference sequence). CDR3 length: 14 amino acids. V dropped 2 bases and J dropped 5 bases, with 8 bases sitting between them. CDR3 bases read: TGTGCCAGCAGTATCAGACAAAATAATTCGCCC. Its protein product is CASSIRQNNSP. The whole CDR3 is CASSIRQNNSPLYF.

This clone appeared a few times. Mouse gene names apply. Sequencing ends 4 residues short of the CDR3 end; the germline J gene provides the rest. The V gene is TRBV13-3, the J gene TRBJ2-3; D may be TRBD2 (5 bases). CDR1 and CDR2 (germline): NNHDY, SYVADS. V shed 2 bases and J shed 3 bases, with 10 bases lying between them. The CDR3 spans 14 residues. The CDR3 DNA, read in part, is TGTGCCAGCAGTGAGGTGGGGAAGGCAGAA. It yields the protein CASSEVGKAE. The entire CDR3 is CASSEVGKAETLYF.

Concerning this clone itself: The gene symbols are mouse symbols. Read sequence stops 4 residues before the CDR3 end, and the germline J gene provides the missing end. Other nucleotide sequences from this sample produce the same CDR3. This chain uses TRBV13-3 with TRBJ1-2; tentatively, D is TRBD1 (6 bases). CDR1 is NNHDY, CDR2 SYVADS, per germline. Trimming took off 2 bases at V and 3 bases at J, with 8 bases between the two ends. The CDR3 spans 13 residues. The CDR3 here is CASSDRGHSDYTF. Incomplete CDR3 DNA: TGTGCCAGCAGTGACAGGGGCCACTCC.

About this clone itself: This may stem from a read error, because a much larger clone lies one nucleotide away. Gene names denote mouse genes. Coverage ceases 4 residues before the CDR3 finishes, and the germline J gene fills in the end. This chain uses TRBV13-1 with TRBJ1-2; 7 bases are a match to TRBD1. CDR1 is NSHNY and CDR2 is SYGAGN in the germline V gene. The junction had 2 bases not matched to a gene; V was cut back by 2 bases and J by 4 bases. CDR3 length equals 13 residues. The sequenced CDR3 bases are TGTGCCAGCAGTGAGGGACAGACCTCC. Amino acid sequence: CASSEGQTS. The entire CDR3 protein is CASSEGQTSDYTF.